A single sample is the source of the 10 T cell receptor beta chains below, sequenced in a study of blood T cell repertoires in COVID-19. Some clones are missing from TCRdb's copy, which holds only in-frame ones; the method was immunoSEQ multiplex PCR. In the table there are around 440,000 clones, around 89% of which are singletons. What was sequenced was peripheral blood. The source of these receptors is a woman aged 50 to 60 with COVID-19, enrolled during active disease.

J is TRBJ1-2 and V is TRBV27; D unclear. From germline, CDR1 is MNHEY and CDR2 SMNVEV (reference sequence). V gave up 1 base and J gave up 4 bases, with 10 bases separating them. The CDR3 is 14 amino acids. The CDR3 DNA is TGTGCCAGCAGTTTATACGGGGTTGGCTATGGCTACACCTTC. Protein product: CASSLYGVGYGYTF.

The V gene is TRBV4-1, the J gene TRBJ2-3; tentative D call: TRBD2 (7 bases). The germline V gene has CDR1 MGHRA and CDR2 YSYEKL. The length of the CDR3 is 14 residues. Trimming took 1 base from V and 6 from J, leaving 11 bases between them. The CDR3 region is CASSQGGGVDTQYF. Written as DNA, the CDR3 is TGCGCCAGCAGCCAAGGAGGGGGGGTGGATACGCAGTATTTT.

The V and J genes are TRBV4-2 and TRBJ2-2, with 9 positions matching TRBD1. The CDR3 runs 15 residues. Germline-derived CDR1 and CDR2 are LGHNA and YNFKEQ. Trimming cost V 4 bases and J 5 bases; bases outside gene matches: 5. The DNA for the CDR3 is TGTGCCAGCAGCCCCCGGGACAGGGCAACCGGGGAGCTGTTTTTT. Protein: CASSPRDRATGELFF.

V is TRBV11-3 and J is TRBJ1-1, with D maybe TRBD1 (5 bases). The germline V gene encodes CDR1 SGHNT and CDR2 YENEEA. This CDR3 spans 13 amino acids. The V gene lost 5 bases and the J gene lost 0 bases, with 7 bases spanning the gap. CDR3 nucleotide sequence: TGTGCCAGCAGCCGGGGGGTGAACACTGAAGCTTTCTTT. Its protein product is CASSRGVNTEAFF. Based on the CDR3 plus reference TRBV11-3 and TRBJ1-1, the full variable domain is EAGVVQSPRYKIIEKKQPVAFWCNPISGHNTLYWYLQNLGQGPELLIRYENEEAVDDSQLPKDRFSAERLKGVDSTLKIQPAELGDSAVYLCASSRGVNTEAFFGQGTRLTVV.

The rearrangement links TRBV10-1 to TRBJ2-1, with D perhaps matching TRBD2 (5 bases). The CDR3 has 12 residues. Trimming left V 2 bases short and J 8 bases short, with 7 bases between. Germline V CDR1 and CDR2: WNHNN, SYGVQD (reference sequence). The CDR3 loop is CASSERGDEQFF. CDR3 nucleotides: TGCGCCAGCAGTGAGCGGGGTGATGAGCAGTTCTTC.

This clone was seen once. The chain combines TRBV9 with TRBJ2-3; 9 bases fit TRBD2. Per the germline V gene, CDR1 is SGDLS and CDR2 is YYNGEE. Trimming at V came to 5 bases and at J to 2 bases, leaving 6 bases not matched to a gene. The length of the CDR3 is 15 residues. The CDR3 reads CASSGTSTPTDTQYF. The CDR3 bases are TGTGCCAGCAGTGGGACTAGCACTCCCACAGATACGCAGTATTTT.

J is TRBJ2-5 and V is TRBV19; 8 bases are shared with TRBD1. This CDR3 spans 15 amino acids. Germline V gives CDR1 LNHDA, CDR2 SQIVND (reference sequence). V lost 7 bases, J lost 4 bases, and 11 bases stayed unmatched. For the CDR3, the DNA is TGTGCCAGTAACATCGGACAGGGAGTAGGAGAGACCCAGTACTTC. It encodes CASNIGQGVGETQYF.

The chain links TRBV4-1 to TRBJ2-7; D is uncertain. Germline V gene lookup returns CDR1 MGHRA and CDR2 YSYEKL. V lost 3 bases and J 6 bases, leaving 24 bases between the germline ends. The CDR3 extends over 17 amino acids. Here the CDR3 DNA reads TGCGCCAGCAGCCAGTTCGGGTCTCAAATAGCTTCGTCCGAGCAGTACTTC. Its protein product is CASSQFGSQIASSEQYF.

The chain employs TRBV7-2 and TRBJ1-5; D not resolved. The germline V gene encodes CDR1 SGHTA and CDR2 FQGNSA. This CDR3 comprises 15 residues. Between the trimmed V and J ends, which lost 5 bases and 0 bases, there was a span of 11 bases. This chain's CDR3 is CASSRSLHSNQPQHF. CDR3 bases: TGTGCCAGCAGCCGGAGCCTTCATAGCAATCAGCCCCAGCATTTT.

The V call is TRBV10-2, the J call TRBJ2-6; D is unclear. Trimming cost V 5 bases and J 0 bases, with 14 bases left between them. Per the germline V gene, CDR1 is WSHSY and CDR2 is SAAADI. CDR3 size: 17 residues. CDR3 nucleotide sequence: TGCGCCAGCAGTTCCCTGAGGATCGGCTCTGGGGCCAACGTCCTGACTTTC. Translated: CASSSLRIGSGANVLTF.